This TCR beta chain was captured in a study of identical twins. Study conclusions and caveats: Clonotypes of the beta chain that were abundant in cord blood carried fewer insertions (memory repertoires showed none).

CDR1 MDHEN and CDR2 SYDVKM come from the germline V gene. Trimming removed 0 bases from V and 0 bases from J, with 9 bases in between. The CDR3 extends over 15 amino acids. This clonotype has ten or more counts. Antigen unknown. TCRdb re-called the 5' RACE reads through MiXCR, storing one row per CDR3 protein. The table has about 450,000 distinct CDR3 sequences, roughly 18% seen once. The clonotype originates from a man in his fifties in good health. The sequencing sample was made of naive T cells sorted from blood. The chain is built from TRBV28 and TRBJ2-7, with D unclear. The chain's CDR3 is CASSLWAKTSYEQYF. The CDR3 DNA is TGTGCCAGCAGTTTATGGGCTAAGACCTCCTACGAGCAGTACTTC. The complete variable domain, with remaining parts taken from reference TRBV28 and TRBJ2-7, reads DVKVTQSSRYLVKRTGEKVFLECVQDMDHENMFWYRQDPGLGLRLIYFSYDVKMKEKGDIPEGYSVSREKKERFSLILESASTNQTSMYLCASSLWAKTSYEQYFGPGTRLTVT.